This is a list of T cell receptor beta chains from one sample in a study of post-analysis software for immune sequencing data. TCRdb ran MiXCR on the PCR reads and lists one entry per CDR3 protein. The repertoire holds approximately 570,000 distinct CDR3 sequences, with roughly 47% as singletons. Sequencing input: blood. The source is a girl between 10 and 17 years old with multiple sclerosis. CDR3s include the opening cysteine and the closing phenylalanine or tryptophan. The D gene is left open where the match is weak. Where a row states a size, it is once, few, many or the class of an expanded clone; other rows omit it.

V	D	J	size	DNA	CDR3
TRBV7-2	NA	TRBJ2-5	NA	TGTGCCAGCAGCTTAATAGGTGTAGGAGAGACCCAGTACTTC	CASSLIGVGETQYF
TRBV6-6	TRBD1	TRBJ1-2	few	TGTGCCAGCAGCAACAGGCCAGGGGGCGCTAATGGCTACACCTTC	CASSNRPGGANGYTF
TRBV10-3	NA	TRBJ2-3	NA	TGTGCCATCAAAGGGCTTACAGATACGCAGTATTTT	CAIKGLTDTQYF
TRBV30	NA	TRBJ1-5	once	TGTGCCTGGAGTGGAGTGGCCGGAGATGGGCCCCAGCATTTT	CAWSGVAGDGPQHF
TRBV10-3	TRBD2	TRBJ2-7	NA	TGTGCCATCAGAACTAGCGGGGACCCCTACGAGCAGTACTTC	CAIRTSGDPYEQYF
TRBV7-9	TRBD1	TRBJ1-2	few	TGTGCCAGCAGCTCCCTAACCGGGACAGTCTACAACTATGGCTACACCTTC	CASSSLTGTVYNYGYTF
TRBV7-3	TRBD1	TRBJ2-7	NA	TGTGCCAGCAGCGAGCGACAGGGGGCCTACAATGAGCAGTACTTC	CASSERQGAYNEQYF
TRBV29-1	TRBD2	TRBJ2-5	few	TGCAGCGTTGGCCTAGCGGGAGCGCGGGCGGAGACCCAGTACTTC	CSVGLAGARAETQYF
TRBV6-1	NA	TRBJ1-2	NA	TGTGCCAGCACCTGGAGAGAGGGACCACCCTATGGCTACACCTTC	CASTWREGPPYGYTF
TRBV11-3	TRBD2	TRBJ2-1	once	TGTGCCAGCAGCTTAGAAGGGACTAACTCCTACAATGAGCAGTTCTTC	CASSLEGTNSYNEQFF
TRBV6-4	TRBD2	TRBJ2-1	many	TGTGCCAGCAGTGACGGAGCGGGAGGGAACAATGAGCAGTTCTTC	CASSDGAGGNNEQFF
TRBV7-9	TRBD1	TRBJ2-7	NA	TGTGCCAGCAGCTTAGACAGGGGGGACGAGCAGTACTTC	CASSLDRGDEQYF
TRBV6-5	NA	TRBJ1-4	few	TGTGCCAGCAGTTACAGGGACACGCGTGAAAAACTGTTTTTT	CASSYRDTREKLFF
TRBV12-5	TRBD1	TRBJ2-1	NA	TGTGCTAGTGGTTCGGGACAGGGGGTCAATGAGCAGTTCTTC	CASGSGQGVNEQFF
TRBV7-2	TRBD2	TRBJ2-4	NA	TGTGCCAGCAGCCCCGGTGAGCGGGGACTAGGCAAAAACATTCAGTACTTC	CASSPGERGLGKNIQYF
TRBV6-6	TRBD1	TRBJ1-4	many	TGTGCCAGCAGTCCAACCCTCGCGACAGGGCCGAATGAAAAACTGTTTTTT	CASSPTLATGPNEKLFF
TRBV29-1	NA	TRBJ1-1	few	TGCAGCGGGGAGGGGAAGAACACTGAAGCTTTCTTT	CSGEGKNTEAFF
TRBV4-1	NA	TRBJ1-2	NA	TGCGCCAGCAGCCAAGGATATCGGCAGAGAGTTAACTATGGCTACACCTTC	CASSQGYRQRVNYGYTF
TRBV28	NA	TRBJ1-1	NA	TGTGCCAGCAGTTTGGGGCGGACTGAAGAAGCTTTCTTT	CASSLGRTEEAFF
TRBV12-5	NA	TRBJ2-3	NA	TGTGCTAGTGGGGAGGGGCTCAAGACAGATACGCAGTATTTT	CASGEGLKTDTQYF
TRBV12-3/TRBV12-4	NA	TRBJ2-7	few	TGTGCCAGCAGTTTTCACAGATCCTACGAGCAGTACTTC	CASSFHRSYEQYF
TRBV2	NA	TRBJ2-7	NA	TGTGCCAGCAGTGAACCGCTGGACTGGGGCGAGCAGTACTTC	CASSEPLDWGEQYF
TRBV19	NA	TRBJ2-3	few	TGTGCCAGTAGTACCGGTCCCTTCTCAAATACGCAGTATTTT	CASSTGPFSNTQYF
TRBV29-1	TRBD1	TRBJ2-5	NA	TGCAGCGTTGAAAAGGACAGGGCCGGGGAACCAGTTGAGACCCAGTACTTC	CSVEKDRAGEPVETQYF
TRBV4-1	TRBD2	TRBJ2-1	NA	TGCGCCAGCAGCCAATTACTAGCGGGAGGGCCTCCCTGGCAGTTCTTC	CASSQLLAGGPPWQFF
TRBV29-1	TRBD1	TRBJ1-2	NA	TGCAGCGTTGAACCTGGGACAGGCTATGGCTACACCTTC	CSVEPGTGYGYTF
TRBV20-1	NA	TRBJ2-1	NA	TGCAGTGCTAGAGACCTGAAGAGGAAGGAGGAGCAGTTCTTC	CSARDLKRKEEQFF
TRBV5-1	NA	TRBJ2-1	NA	TGCGCCAGCAGCTTGGATCCCGCGGAGCAGTTCTTC	CASSLDPAEQFF
TRBV2	NA	TRBJ1-2	NA	TGTGCCAGCAGTGGAAGTACAAGTAACTATGGCTACACCTTC	CASSGSTSNYGYTF
TRBV4-1	NA	TRBJ2-1	few	TGCGCCAGCAGCCAAGTCTATTCCTCCTACAATGAGCAGTTCTTC	CASSQVYSSYNEQFF
TRBV5-1	NA	TRBJ2-7	NA	TGCGCCAGCAGCTTGCGCCCAGTTCCCGGGGACGAGCAGTACTTC	CASSLRPVPGDEQYF
TRBV12-3/TRBV12-4	TRBD1	TRBJ1-1	NA	TGTGCCAGCAGCCGAGAACGGACAGGGACGGACACTGAAGCTTTCTTT	CASSRERTGTDTEAFF
TRBV5-1	TRBD1	TRBJ1-2	NA	TGCGCCAGCAGGGGGTTTACAGGGGACGGCTACACCTTC	CASRGFTGDGYTF
TRBV20-1	TRBD1	TRBJ2-7	NA	TGCAGTGCTAGAGCGAGGGGGCGTCTCGGCTACGAGCAGTACTTC	CSARARGRLGYEQYF
TRBV4-1	NA	TRBJ1-2	NA	TGCGCCAGCAGCCGACGGGAAAACAGGGTTAGCTATGGCTACACCTTC	CASSRRENRVSYGYTF
TRBV12-3/TRBV12-4	TRBD2	TRBJ2-3	NA	TGTGCCAGCAGACCGGGACTAGTAGTAGATACGCAGTATTTT	CASRPGLVVDTQYF
TRBV4-1	TRBD2	TRBJ2-4	NA	TGCGCCAGCAGCCAAAGGGATACGGGGGGGCCAGAAAACATTCAGTACTTC	CASSQRDTGGPENIQYF
TRBV20-1	TRBD1	TRBJ1-6	NA	TGCAGTGCTAACCGGGACAGAAATTCACCCCTCCACTTT	CSANRDRNSPLHF
TRBV7-9	NA	TRBJ2-1	few	TGTGCCAGCGCCCTGGGACACTACAGCGACAATGAGCAGTTCTTC	CASALGHYSDNEQFF
TRBV7-9	TRBD1	TRBJ2-7	NA	TGTGCCAGCAGCGAAAGACAGGGGCAATCCTACGAGCAGTACTTC	CASSERQGQSYEQYF
TRBV4-1	TRBD1	TRBJ2-4	NA	TGCGCCAGCAGCCCCGGACAGGCCAAAAACGTTCAGTACTTC	CASSPGQAKNVQYF
TRBV7-6	NA	TRBJ2-7	NA	TGTGCCAGCAGCTTAGGGTGGCCCCGAACGGGATCCACCTACGAGCAGTACTTC	CASSLGWPRTGSTYEQYF
TRBV20-1	TRBD1	TRBJ2-7	few	TGCAGTGCTAGAGGGGACAGGGGGCCAAACGAGCAGTACTTC	CSARGDRGPNEQYF
TRBV7-9	TRBD1	TRBJ1-2	NA	TGTGCCAGCAGCTTAGACGGGACAGGGTTTTATGGCTACACCTTC	CASSLDGTGFYGYTF
TRBV7-9	NA	TRBJ1-5	few	TGTGCCAGCAGCCCCCTTAACAATCAGCCCCAGCATTTT	CASSPLNNQPQHF
TRBV6-5	NA	TRBJ1-2	NA	TGTGCCAGCAGGCGGGACGGTAACGATGGCTACACCTTC	CASRRDGNDGYTF
TRBV5-5	TRBD2	TRBJ2-7	few	TGTGCCAGCAGCCTCCGGGGACTAGCGGTCTATTTCTACGAGCAGTACTTC	CASSLRGLAVYFYEQYF
TRBV7-3	TRBD2	TRBJ2-3	NA	TGTGCCAGCAGCACCCGGGGGGGAACCACAGATACGCAGTATTTT	CASSTRGGTTDTQYF
TRBV7-9	TRBD1	TRBJ2-4	NA	TGTGCCAGCAGTTTTACAGGGGCTGGCAAAAACATTCAGTACTTC	CASSFTGAGKNIQYF
TRBV7-6	TRBD2	TRBJ2-2	NA	TGTGCCAGCAGCACAGCCGTAGCGGGAGGACCCGGGGAGCTGTTTTTT	CASSTAVAGGPGELFF
TRBV12-3/TRBV12-4	NA	TRBJ1-1	few	TGTGCCAGCGGGGTCAGAATGATCACTGAAGCTTTCTTT	CASGVRMITEAFF
TRBV29-1	TRBD1	TRBJ1-2	NA	TGCAGCGCCGTGGACAGGGGAAGTAACTATGGCTACACCTTC	CSAVDRGSNYGYTF
TRBV3-1	TRBD1	TRBJ1-5	NA	TGTGCCAGCAGCAAAGGGACAGGGGAAGCTGGACAGCCCCAGCATTTT	CASSKGTGEAGQPQHF
TRBV5-1	TRBD1	TRBJ2-7	NA	TGCGCCAGCAGCTGGGTAGGGACAGGGAGTTCCTACGAGCAGTACTTC	CASSWVGTGSSYEQYF
TRBV20-1	TRBD1	TRBJ2-4	NA	TGCAGTGCTAGGACAGGGGTGGATGAGCAGTACTTC	CSARTGVDEQYF
TRBV10-3	NA	TRBJ2-7	NA	TGTGCCATCAGTGAGTCGACGGCTAGCTCCTACGAGCAGTACTTC	CAISESTASSYEQYF